This entry concerns a single T cell receptor beta chain. The antigen is unknown. This entry is derived from a study of T cells after yellow fever vaccination. CDR1 and CDR2 from the germline V gene are SGHTA and FQGNSA. Deletions cut 2 bases from V and 1 base from J, with 8 bases between. The CDR3 loop spans 14 amino acids. The 5'RACE template-switching step produced TCR cDNA and added a universal primer site and UMIs. A single record per CDR3 protein comes from TCRdb applying MiXCR to the 5' RACE reads. The data show roughly 520,000 distinct CDR3 sequences, around a fifth seen once. Points from the study as a whole: Of the clonotypes, a small share occurred in both CD4 and CD8 compartments. Once the booster was given, most primary-vaccination clones reappeared, at about 96% for CD4 and roughly 85% for CD8.

The chain uses TRBV7-2 and TRBJ1-1; no definite D call. The clonotype comes from a man in his late teens or twenties who received the YFV17D yellow fever vaccine. Source: PBMCs, taken roughly 20 days after the first yellow fever vaccination. CDR3 coding DNA: TGTGCCAGCAGCTTACTGGCGGCGAACACTGAAGCTTTCTTT. Translating it yields CASSLLAANTEAFF. The whole variable domain, filled in from reference TRBV7-2 and TRBJ1-1, reads GAGVSQSPSNKVTEKGKDVELRCDPISGHTALYWYRQSLGQGLEFLIYFQGNSAPDKSGLPSDRFSAERTGGSVSTLTIQRTQQEDSAVYLCASSLLAANTEAFFGQGTRLTVV.